The 17 T cell receptor beta chains below all came from one sample that was sequenced in a study of blood T cell repertoires in COVID-19. Measured with immunoSEQ multiplex PCR; TCRdb has only the in-frame clones, and not every one. The sample includes roughly 250,000 clones, approximately 86% seen only once; the top ten take 1.5% to 2%. Sequencing was carried out using PBMCs or T cells enriched from blood (not recorded which). These receptors all stem from a woman between 45 and 60 years old who had recovered from COVID-19.

This clone occurred a few times. This chain uses TRBV7-3 with TRBJ2-2; a weak D match, TRBD1 (5 bases). V was pared by 1 base and J by 3 bases, with 15 bases between. CDR1 SGHTA and CDR2 FQGTGA come from the germline V gene. CDR3 length equals 17 residues. The CDR3 region is CASSLNRWGSHTGELFF. The CDR3 nucleotides read TGTGCCAGCAGCTTAAATCGTTGGGGCAGCCACACCGGGGAGCTGTTTTTT.

A single count supports this clone. J is TRBJ2-2 and V is TRBV5-4, with a possible D match to TRBD2 (6 bases). CDR1 and CDR2 (germline): SGHNT, YYREEE (reference sequence). This CDR3 region has 15 residues. Deletions cut 0 bases from V and 5 bases from J, with 11 bases between. CDR3: CASSLALGGTGELFF. The CDR3 region has the DNA TGTGCCAGCAGCTTGGCCCTAGGAGGGACCGGGGAGCTGTTTTTT.

V is TRBV3-1 (or the pseudogene TRBV3-2) and J is TRBJ2-7; 12 bases fit TRBD2. V lost 0 bases, J lost 4 bases, and 4 bases stayed unmatched. This CDR3 region has 16 residues. Germline V gene data show CDR1 as LGHDT and CDR2 as YNNKEL (reference sequence). The CDR3: CASSQDPLAGGYEQYF. In nucleotides, the CDR3 is TGTGCCAGCAGCCAAGATCCCCTAGCGGGAGGGTACGAGCAGTACTTC.

This clone was seen only once. CDR3 loop: CAISEGVTAKNIQYF. DNA of the CDR3: TGTGCCATCAGTGAAGGGGTGACGGCCAAAAACATTCAGTACTTC. The rearrangement links TRBV10-3 to TRBJ2-4, with D maybe TRBD1 (5 bases). The CDR3 runs to 15 residues. Trimming cost V 3 bases and J 1 base, with 10 bases left between them. CDR1 ENHRY and CDR2 SYGVKD come from the germline V gene.

The chain links TRBV24-1 to TRBJ2-1; TRBD1 is a possible D gene (7 bases). The germline V gene has CDR1 KGHDR and CDR2 SFDVKD. This CDR3 has 15 amino acids. Trimming took 4 bases from V and 8 from J, leaving 17 bases between them. The CDR3 DNA reads as TGTGCCACCAGTGACCCGACAGGGCCGGGGGATGAGCAGTTCTTC. This codes for CATSDPTGPGDEQFF.

This sequence joins TRBV9 and TRBJ2-7, with 9 bases matching TRBD2. Trimming took 2 bases from V and 5 from J; bases not matched to a gene: 11. This CDR3 comprises 16 residues. Per germline, CDR1 SGDLS and CDR2 YYNGEE. The CDR3 coding sequence is TGTGCCAGCAGCGTGTATAGCGGGCTAGCGGGAAACGAGCAGTACTTC. Its translation is CASSVYSGLAGNEQYF.

The chain employs TRBV5-1 and TRBJ1-1; D is possibly TRBD1 (5 bases). Trimming stripped 2 bases from V and 1 base from J, with 9 bases between. The length of the CDR3 is 14 residues. CDR1 and CDR2 (germline): SGHRS, YFSETQ. CDR3 in amino acids: CASSFGRENTEAFF. The CDR3 DNA reads as TGCGCCAGCAGCTTCGGCAGGGAGAACACTGAAGCTTTCTTT.

This clone was picked up one time. The chain has TRBV11-2 and TRBJ1-6; no definite D call. Germline V CDR1 and CDR2: SGHAT, FQNNGV. V lost 2 bases to trimming and J lost 9 bases, with 11 bases between them. The CDR3 extends over 14 amino acids. DNA for the CDR3: TGTGCCAGCAGCTTAAATTCAGTAGCTTCACCCCTCCACTTT. Protein product: CASSLNSVASPLHF.

This clone was seen just once. V usage is TRBV18 and J usage is TRBJ1-1; D uncertain. The CDR3 sequence is 12 residues long. Germline V gene lookup returns CDR1 KGHSH and CDR2 LQKENI. Trimming cost V 0 bases and J 10 bases, with 9 bases left between them. The CDR3 is CASSPPSGRAFF. In nucleotides, the CDR3 is TGTGCCAGCTCACCACCTTCAGGTCGAGCTTTCTTT.

The chain joins TRBV3-1 (or the pseudogene TRBV3-2) to TRBJ2-7; D perhaps matches TRBD2 (5 bases). The CDR3 contains 13 residues. CDR1 and CDR2 (germline): LGHDT, YNNKEL (reference sequence). Trimming took 4 bases from V and 3 from J, leaving 10 bases between them. The CDR3 sequence: CASSPGLNYEQYF. The CDR3 DNA follows: TGTGCCAGCAGCCCCGGACTGAACTACGAGCAGTACTTC.

The chain carries TRBV2 and TRBJ2-7, with a tentative D call TRBD1 (6 bases). The CDR3 covers 13 residues. The germline V gene has CDR1 SNHLY and CDR2 FYNNEI. V lost 1 base and J 2 bases, leaving 6 bases between the germline ends. CDR3: CASSEDRAYEQYF. CDR3 bases: TGTGCCAGCAGTGAAGACAGGGCCTACGAGCAGTACTTC. The entire variable domain, with the rest obtained from reference TRBV2 and TRBJ2-7, is as follows: EPEVTQTPSHQVTQMGQEVILRCVPISNHLYFYWYRQILGQKVEFLVSFYNNEISEKSEIFDDQFSVERPDGSNFTLKIRSTKLEDSAMYFCASSEDRAYEQYFGPGTRLTVT.

This clone turned up a few times. The genes are TRBV7-2 and TRBJ1-1, with D possibly being TRBD1 (5 bases). The V gene lost 5 bases and the J gene lost 2 bases, with 12 bases spanning the gap. The CDR3 is 14 amino acids. Germline V gene data show CDR1 as SGHTA and CDR2 as FQGNSA. The CDR3 nucleotides read TGTGCCAGCAGCCGCGGGGGTTTCAACACTGAAGCTTTCTTT. This sequence encodes CASSRGGFNTEAFF.

CDR3 coding DNA: TGTGCCAGCAGCCACCAGGACAGGGCTGGAAACACCATATATTTT. It translates to CASSHQDRAGNTIYF. This chain uses TRBV3-1 (or the pseudogene TRBV3-2) with TRBJ1-3; 8 bases line up with TRBD1. The CDR3 runs 15 residues. Germline V CDR1 and CDR2: LGHDT, YNNKEL (reference sequence). After removal of 3 bases from V and 2 bases from J, the junction contained 3 bases not matched to a gene.

This chain uses TRBV5-1 with TRBJ2-5; perhaps TRBD2 as D (5 bases). The CDR3 has 14 amino acids. Germline values: CDR1 SGHRS, CDR2 YFSETQ. The V gene lost 7 bases and the J gene lost 3 bases, with 16 bases spanning the gap. The CDR3 bases are TGCGCCAGCCAAATGACTAACAATAAAGAGACCCAGTACTTC. The encoded protein is CASQMTNNKETQYF. Combining the CDR3 with reference TRBV5-1 and TRBJ2-5 gives the whole variable domain KAGVTQTPRYLIKTRGQQVTLSCSPISGHRSVSWYQQTPGQGLQFLFEYFSETQRNKGNFPGRFSGRQFSNSRSEMNVSTLELGDSALYLCASQMTNNKETQYFGPGTRLLVL.

The J gene is TRBJ1-1, the V gene TRBV6-5; the D is unclear. V shed 4 bases and J shed 0 bases, with 6 bases lying between them. This CDR3 contains 13 residues. CDR1 is MNHEY, CDR2 SVGAGI, per germline. DNA for the CDR3: TGTGCCAGCAGTTGGGCATTGAACACTGAAGCTTTCTTT. Translation gives CASSWALNTEAFF.

The chain couples TRBV14 to TRBJ1-4, with D possibly being TRBD1 (6 bases). The CDR3 is made up of 14 amino acids. V was shortened by 5 bases and J by 4 bases, with 11 bases between the two germline ends. Germline V gene data show CDR1 as SGHDN and CDR2 as FVKESK. CDR3 sequence (DNA): TGTGCCAGCAGCGCCGGGACACGTAATGAAAAACTGTTTTTT. This gives the protein CASSAGTRNEKLFF.

This clone was observed a single time. The chain couples TRBV5-4 to TRBJ2-7, with TRBD1 matching 8 bases. The J segment lost 2 bases and the V segment lost 5 bases, leaving 6 bases of the junction unmatched. From germline, CDR1 is SGHNT and CDR2 YYREEE (reference sequence). This CDR3 region has 14 residues. CDR3 sequence reads: CASRSGTGPYEQYF. The CDR3 bases are TGTGCCAGCAGATCCGGGACAGGCCCCTACGAGCAGTACTTC.